A selection of T cell receptor beta chains follows, all from one sample in a study of vaccination and CD4 T cells after COVID-19. TCRdb recomputed calls from the PCR reads with MiXCR, one row per CDR3 protein. The data hold 6,500 to 8,500 distinct CDR3 sequences, with approximately 70% observed a single time. What these receptors recognize is not known. Sequenced: CD4+ T cells from blood, cultured in vitro. Receptors originate from a human donor who had recovered from COVID-19. The CDR3 runs from the conserved cysteine through the conserved F or W. D genes are given only for firm matches. Rows give clone size only sometimes, using once, few, many, or a class for an expanded clone.

V gene,clone size,D gene,J gene,CDR3 DNA,CDR3 protein
TRBV2,NA,NA,TRBJ1-2,TGTGCCAGCAGTGCCTCGGGGAACGCATGGGGCTACACCTTC,CASSASGNAWGYTF
TRBV7-9,NA,TRBD2,TRBJ2-5,TGTGCCAGCAGCTCCTTCGGACTAGCGCTGAGAAGGGCAGAGACCCAGTACTTC,CASSSFGLALRRAETQYF
TRBV19,NA,NA,TRBJ1-5,TGTGCCAGTAGTATAGGGGCAGAAAATCAGCCCCAGCATTTT,CASSIGAENQPQHF
TRBV7-2,few,TRBD1,TRBJ1-3,TGTGCCAGCAGCTTAGTCCCGGGACAGGGACCTATTGACTCTGGAAACACCATATATTTT,CASSLVPGQGPIDSGNTIYF
TRBV7-2,NA,NA,TRBJ2-3,TGTGCCAGCAGCTTAAACAGGCGCACAGATACGCAGTATTTT,CASSLNRRTDTQYF
TRBV7-9,NA,NA,TRBJ2-1,TGTGCCAGCAGCTTAGATGCAGGGGTCCATGAGCAGTTCTTC,CASSLDAGVHEQFF
TRBV27,NA,NA,TRBJ2-1,TGTGCCAGCGGACCCTGGGGACGGACCTACAATGAGCAGTTCTTC,CASGPWGRTYNEQFF
TRBV18,large,NA,TRBJ1-5,TGTGCCAGCTCAGGACGCCCCCGGGATCAGCCCCAGCATTTT,CASSGRPRDQPQHF
TRBV6-1,NA,TRBD1,TRBJ2-3,TGTGCCAGCAGTGAAGCCGCAGGGGGCGTTGATACGCAGTATTTT,CASSEAAGGVDTQYF
TRBV27,few,NA,TRBJ1-5,TGTGCCAGCAGTCTAACTGGCCGATTTCGGCCCCAGCATTTT,CASSLTGRFRPQHF
TRBV23-1,NA,NA,TRBJ1-1,TGCGCCAGCAGTCCGACAGAAAACACTGAAGCTTTCTTT,CASSPTENTEAFF
TRBV16,NA,NA,TRBJ1-2,TGTGCCAGCAGCCAACCGCGGGACCACGGCTACACCTTC,CASSQPRDHGYTF
TRBV20-1,NA,NA,TRBJ1-2,TGCAGTGCTAAAGGCGGGAACTATGGCTACACCTTC,CSAKGGNYGYTF
TRBV27,NA,NA,TRBJ2-1,TGTGCCAGCAGTTTATCGTGGGGGAGAGGCCTCTACAATGAGCAGTTCTTC,CASSLSWGRGLYNEQFF
TRBV20-1,few,NA,TRBJ1-2,TGCAGTGCGGACTCGATACAGGGTCCCTATGGCTACACCTTC,CSADSIQGPYGYTF
TRBV7-9,NA,NA,TRBJ2-3,TGTGCCAGCAGCTTAGCTTCTGGCGGACCTAGCACAGATACGCAGTATTTT,CASSLASGGPSTDTQYF
TRBV7-2,NA,NA,TRBJ1-1,TGTGCCAGCAGCTTATACTCATCTGGGATCACTGAAGCTTTCTTT,CASSLYSSGITEAFF
TRBV5-4,NA,NA,TRBJ2-1,TGTGCCAGCCGCCGGGACACATACAATGAGCAGTTCTTC,CASRRDTYNEQFF
TRBV20-1,few,NA,TRBJ1-6,TGCAGTGCTCGCAGGGCTAATTCACCCCTCCACTTT,CSARRANSPLHF
TRBV6-1,few,NA,TRBJ1-3,TGTGCCAGCAGTAACAGGCAACGCTCTGGAAACACCATATATTTT,CASSNRQRSGNTIYF
TRBV14,NA,TRBD1,TRBJ2-2,TGTGCCAGCAGCCAAGGGGCCAACAGGGGAACCGGGGAGCTGTTTTTT,CASSQGANRGTGELFF
TRBV6-5,NA,TRBD1,TRBJ2-5,TGTGCCAGCAGTTCGCGATTTACAGGACAGGGAAAAGAGACCCAGTACTTC,CASSSRFTGQGKETQYF
TRBV6-1,NA,NA,TRBJ1-1,TGTGCCAGCACCCTTACCTTGAAAGGGGACACTGAAGCTTTCTTT,CASTLTLKGDTEAFF
TRBV20-1,few,NA,TRBJ2-3,TGCAGTGCTAGAGATTGGGCGGTGAGCACAGATACGCAGTATTTT,CSARDWAVSTDTQYF
TRBV20-1,NA,TRBD2,TRBJ2-6,TGCAGTGGCCGGGGGGATAGCTCTGGGGCCAACGTCCTGACTTTC,CSGRGDSSGANVLTF
TRBV27,NA,NA,TRBJ1-6,TGTGCCAGCAGTTTATATAATTCACCCCTCCACTTT,CASSLYNSPLHF
TRBV19,NA,NA,TRBJ1-2,TGTGCCAGTAGTATAGGTACACAGGCCTATGGCTACACCTTC,CASSIGTQAYGYTF
TRBV7-2,large,TRBD1,TRBJ1-5,TGTGCCAGCAGCTACAGGGGGCAGCAGCCCCAGCATTTT,CASSYRGQQPQHF
TRBV19,NA,TRBD1,TRBJ2-2,TGTGCCAGTAGAGGACAGGGGGCTGAAACCGGGGAGCTGTTTTTT,CASRGQGAETGELFF
TRBV2,NA,TRBD2,TRBJ2-2,TGTGCCAGCAGGAGGAGCGGGGGGGAGAACACCGGGGAGCTGTTTTTT,CASRRSGGENTGELFF
TRBV7-2,NA,NA,TRBJ1-6,TGTGCCAGCAGCTTGGTCCGGGGTGCAACGAATTCACCCCTCCACTTT,CASSLVRGATNSPLHF
TRBV2,NA,TRBD1,TRBJ1-5,TGTGCCAGCAGGACAGGGTATAGCAATCAGCCCCAGCATTTT,CASRTGYSNQPQHF
TRBV20-1,NA,TRBD1,TRBJ1-2,TGCAGTGCTAGAGATAACTGGTACAGGGGTTATGGCTACACCTTC,CSARDNWYRGYGYTF
TRBV27,NA,NA,TRBJ2-5,TGTGCCAGCACCGCCCGGGGGTTAGAGACCCAGTACTTC,CASTARGLETQYF
TRBV5-1,NA,TRBD1,TRBJ2-7,TGCGCCAGCAGCTTGGCAACGGGACAGGGGTTCGAGCAGTACTTC,CASSLATGQGFEQYF
TRBV6-1,medium-sized,TRBD2,TRBJ2-7,TGTGCCAGCAGCCTAGCGGGGGCCTACGAGCAGTACTTC,CASSLAGAYEQYF
TRBV19,once,NA,TRBJ1-5,TGTGCCAGTAGTACGCCACCCGGGACGGGAAATCAGCCCCAGCATTTT,CASSTPPGTGNQPQHF
TRBV6-2/TRBV6-3,NA,TRBD2,TRBJ2-5,TGTGCCAGCACCGACGGACTAGCGGGGTACCAAGAGACCCAGTACTTC,CASTDGLAGYQETQYF
TRBV11-1,NA,TRBD1,TRBJ2-7,TGTGCCAGCAGTACTGGGACAGGGGTCTCCTACGAGCAGTACTTC,CASSTGTGVSYEQYF
TRBV27,few,NA,TRBJ2-2,TGTGCCAGCAGTTTTATTACGGGCTCGAACACCGGGGAGCTGTTTTTT,CASSFITGSNTGELFF
TRBV27,NA,NA,TRBJ2-7,TGTGCCAGCAGCCGGACGGGGGCTTCCTACGAGCAGTACTTC,CASSRTGASYEQYF
TRBV12-3/TRBV12-4,NA,NA,TRBJ1-1,TGTGCCAGCAGTTTGGGGGGCAGGGGGAACACTGAAGCTTTCTTT,CASSLGGRGNTEAFF
TRBV7-2,NA,TRBD1,TRBJ2-5,TGTGCCAGCAGCTGGGACAGGGGAGAGACCCAGTACTTC,CASSWDRGETQYF
TRBV19,NA,NA,TRBJ2-3,TGTGCCAGTAGTATAGGAGGCTACCGTGGAGATACGCAGTATTTT,CASSIGGYRGDTQYF
TRBV19,few,NA,TRBJ1-4,TGTGCCAGTAGTCCAATCGACGTTGAGAAAAAACTGTTTTTT,CASSPIDVEKKLFF
TRBV20-1,NA,TRBD1,TRBJ1-2,TGCAGTGCAACCGGACAGGGACACTATGGCTACACCTTC,CSATGQGHYGYTF
TRBV19,NA,NA,TRBJ2-7,TGTGCCAGTAGTGGGCCTGACAGCGTAGAGCAGTACTTC,CASSGPDSVEQYF
TRBV7-9,once,NA,TRBJ1-3,TGTGCCAGCAGCTTAGCCGGAGCCTCTGGAAACACCATATATTTT,CASSLAGASGNTIYF